Here is one TCR beta chain with its context. Its antigen is unknown. The PCR was carried out with 60 Vbeta primers and 13 Jbeta primers. Clones were sequenced by immunoSEQ multiplex PCR, and TCRdb holds only the in-frame ones, with some missing. Of some 200,000 clones listed, 82% were seen once; the top ten hold about 0.1%. The record originates from a study of cytomegalovirus exposure and HLA in healthy donors. Study outcomes and limitations: Most TCRs appeared rarely, but some public TCRs recurred in many donors.

The CDR3 totals 14 residues. Between the trimmed V and J ends, which lost 3 bases and 5 bases, there was a span of 13 bases. Germline-derived CDR1 and CDR2 are LGHNA and YSLEER. J is TRBJ1-2 and V is TRBV4-3; no firm D call. The source material was PBMCs. This receptor was obtained from a boy aged 2-15 years in good health and CMV-seronegative. The CDR3 loop reads CASSQKMGPYGYTF. CDR3 sequence (DNA): TGCGCCAGCAGCCAGAAAATGGGCCCTTATGGCTACACCTTC.